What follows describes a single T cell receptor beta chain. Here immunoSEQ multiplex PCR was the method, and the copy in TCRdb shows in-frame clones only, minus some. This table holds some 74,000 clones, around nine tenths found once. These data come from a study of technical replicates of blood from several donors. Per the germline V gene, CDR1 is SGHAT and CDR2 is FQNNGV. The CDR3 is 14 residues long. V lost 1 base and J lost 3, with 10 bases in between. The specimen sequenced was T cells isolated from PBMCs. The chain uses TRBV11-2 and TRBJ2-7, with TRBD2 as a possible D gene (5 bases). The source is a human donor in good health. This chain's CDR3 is CASSLAGEYYEQYF. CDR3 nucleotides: TGTGCCAGCAGCTTAGCCGGGGAATACTACGAGCAGTACTTC.